Listed below are T cell receptor beta chains from one sample, sequenced in a study of blood T cell repertoires in COVID-19. The data were produced by immunoSEQ multiplex PCR, yet TCRdb's version contains in-frame clones alone and is incomplete. The table shows some 100,000 clones, with around 90% occurring only once. Sequenced input: peripheral blood. Every receptor here comes from a man between 65 and 85 years old with acute or convalescent COVID-19. Each CDR3 is given with its conserved first and last residue. D genes are given only for firm matches. Some rows mark clone size as missing; the rest say once, few, many or name a class of expanded clone.

d_call: .; v_call: TRBV19; j_call: TRBJ2-7; clone_size: .; cdr3_nt: TGTGCCAGTAGTATAGGGTTAGAGAGGACCTACGAGCAGTACTTC; cdr3_aa: CASSIGLERTYEQYF
d_call: .; v_call: TRBV7-9; j_call: TRBJ2-7; clone_size: .; cdr3_nt: TGTGCCAGCAGCCCGGGATACCAGTACGAGCAGTACTTC; cdr3_aa: CASSPGYQYEQYF
d_call: TRBD1; v_call: TRBV6-5; j_call: TRBJ1-1; clone_size: .; cdr3_nt: TGTGCCAGCAGAACCGGGACAGCGAACACTGAAGCTTTCTTT; cdr3_aa: CASRTGTANTEAFF
d_call: TRBD2; v_call: TRBV7-9; j_call: TRBJ2-1; clone_size: .; cdr3_nt: TGTGCCAGCAGCTTACCCCCAATCCTAGCGGGAGCCTACAATGAGCAGTTCTTC; cdr3_aa: CASSLPPILAGAYNEQFF
d_call: TRBD1; v_call: TRBV15; j_call: TRBJ2-1; clone_size: .; cdr3_nt: TGTGCCACCAGCAGGGTAGGACAGGGGGCGGGGGAGCAGTTCTTC; cdr3_aa: CATSRVGQGAGEQFF
d_call: .; v_call: TRBV28; j_call: TRBJ1-1; clone_size: once; cdr3_nt: TGTGCCAGCAGCCCCGGGGGGGTTAACACTGAAGCTTTCTTT; cdr3_aa: CASSPGGVNTEAFF
d_call: .; v_call: TRBV24-1; j_call: TRBJ2-2; clone_size: .; cdr3_nt: TGTGCCACTAATTCGAGGCCCGGGGAGCTGTTTTTT; cdr3_aa: CATNSRPGELFF
d_call: .; v_call: TRBV4-1; j_call: TRBJ2-5; clone_size: .; cdr3_nt: TGCGCCAGCAGCCAATTTGCGGAGACCCAGTACTTC; cdr3_aa: CASSQFAETQYF
d_call: TRBD1; v_call: TRBV6-4; j_call: TRBJ2-1; clone_size: once; cdr3_nt: TGTGCCAGCAGTATGACAGGGGACTCTGAGCAGTTCTTC; cdr3_aa: CASSMTGDSEQFF
d_call: .; v_call: TRBV7-9; j_call: TRBJ1-1; clone_size: once; cdr3_nt: TGTGCCAGCAGCTTAGAGTCGGGCACTGAAGCTTTCTTT; cdr3_aa: CASSLESGTEAFF
d_call: .; v_call: TRBV27; j_call: TRBJ1-4; clone_size: .; cdr3_nt: TGTGCCAGCAGTCTGGGGAGAGAACTGTTTTTT; cdr3_aa: CASSLGRELFF
d_call: TRBD2; v_call: TRBV13; j_call: TRBJ2-7; clone_size: .; cdr3_nt: TGTGCCAGCAGCTTAGGCCCACTAGCGGGAGGCTACGAGCAGTACTTC; cdr3_aa: CASSLGPLAGGYEQYF
d_call: .; v_call: TRBV24-1; j_call: TRBJ2-3; clone_size: few; cdr3_nt: TGTGCCACCGGCCCCACAGATACGCAGTATTTT; cdr3_aa: CATGPTDTQYF
d_call: .; v_call: TRBV7-3; j_call: TRBJ2-3; clone_size: .; cdr3_nt: TGTGCCAGCAGCCAGGGGCGGGGGAGAGGCACAGATACGCAGTATTTT; cdr3_aa: CASSQGRGRGTDTQYF
d_call: TRBD1; v_call: TRBV10-3; j_call: TRBJ1-1; clone_size: .; cdr3_nt: TGTGCCATCAGTCCAGGGGGCCAGGGGACTGAAGCTTTCTTT; cdr3_aa: CAISPGGQGTEAFF
d_call: .; v_call: TRBV29-1; j_call: TRBJ1-1; clone_size: .; cdr3_nt: TGCAGCGTTGAAGGTTCAGGGAGGCTCACTGAAGCTTTCTTT; cdr3_aa: CSVEGSGRLTEAFF
d_call: TRBD2; v_call: TRBV4-1; j_call: TRBJ2-7; clone_size: .; cdr3_nt: TGCGCCAGCAGCCTCCCGGGACTAGCGGGGTACGAGCAGTACTTC; cdr3_aa: CASSLPGLAGYEQYF
d_call: .; v_call: TRBV7-9; j_call: TRBJ1-1; clone_size: .; cdr3_nt: TGTGCCAGCAGCCTTGACTCTGAAGCTTTCTTT; cdr3_aa: CASSLDSEAFF
d_call: TRBD1; v_call: TRBV4-1; j_call: TRBJ2-1; clone_size: few; cdr3_nt: TGCGCCAGCAGCCACCAGGGGGCGTACAATGAGCAGTTCTTC; cdr3_aa: CASSHQGAYNEQFF
d_call: TRBD2; v_call: TRBV7-7; j_call: TRBJ2-3; clone_size: .; cdr3_nt: TGTGCCAGCAGCCTCCTTAGCGGGGGACCCACAGATACGCAGTATTTT; cdr3_aa: CASSLLSGGPTDTQYF
d_call: .; v_call: TRBV11-2; j_call: TRBJ1-5; clone_size: .; cdr3_nt: TGTGCCAGCAGCTTCACAGTGCGTCAGCCCCAGCATTTT; cdr3_aa: CASSFTVRQPQHF
d_call: TRBD2; v_call: TRBV4-1; j_call: TRBJ2-7; clone_size: .; cdr3_nt: TGCGCCAGCAGCCCCCCTCGGGGGGGGGCCTACGAGCAGTACTTC; cdr3_aa: CASSPPRGGAYEQYF
d_call: .; v_call: TRBV6-4; j_call: TRBJ1-4; clone_size: .; cdr3_nt: TGTGCCAGCAGTGAATTCCTCCCGAGGAGAGAAAAACTGTTTTTT; cdr3_aa: CASSEFLPRREKLFF
d_call: TRBD2; v_call: TRBV18; j_call: TRBJ2-1; clone_size: .; cdr3_nt: TGTGCCAGCTCACGGGCGGGAGTGGAGAATGAGCAGTTCTTC; cdr3_aa: CASSRAGVENEQFF
d_call: TRBD2; v_call: TRBV4-1; j_call: TRBJ2-4; clone_size: .; cdr3_nt: TGCGCCAGCAGCCCCGGACTAAGCGGGGGGCAAGGAGCCAAAAACATTCAGTACTTC; cdr3_aa: CASSPGLSGGQGAKNIQYF
d_call: .; v_call: TRBV3-1/TRBV3-2; j_call: TRBJ1-2; clone_size: .; cdr3_nt: TGTGCCAGCAGCCAAAGGACAGCGACCCTCTATGGCTACACCTTC; cdr3_aa: CASSQRTATLYGYTF
d_call: .; v_call: TRBV20-1; j_call: TRBJ1-1; clone_size: .; cdr3_nt: TGCAGTGCTTCAGAGAGCCGGAGAGCTTTCTTT; cdr3_aa: CSASESRRAFF
d_call: .; v_call: TRBV7-9; j_call: TRBJ1-2; clone_size: .; cdr3_nt: TGTGCCAGCAGCTTAGCGAATACGGGACTGGATGGCTACACCTTC; cdr3_aa: CASSLANTGLDGYTF
d_call: TRBD1; v_call: TRBV7-9; j_call: TRBJ2-5; clone_size: .; cdr3_nt: TGTGCCAGCAGCTTGTGGGACAGGGGACAAGAGACCCAGTACTTC; cdr3_aa: CASSLWDRGQETQYF
d_call: .; v_call: TRBV7-9; j_call: TRBJ2-7; clone_size: .; cdr3_nt: TGTGCCAGCAGTCTCCCGACAAATTACGAGCAGTACTTC; cdr3_aa: CASSLPTNYEQYF
d_call: .; v_call: TRBV27; j_call: TRBJ2-5; clone_size: .; cdr3_nt: TGTGCCAGCAGTGTCCGCGGGTTGGAGACCCAGTACTTC; cdr3_aa: CASSVRGLETQYF
d_call: .; v_call: TRBV3-1/TRBV3-2; j_call: TRBJ2-1; clone_size: .; cdr3_nt: TGTGCCAGCAGTCTCTCTCGTGTTGAGCAGTTCTTC; cdr3_aa: CASSLSRVEQFF
d_call: TRBD1; v_call: TRBV5-1; j_call: TRBJ1-1; clone_size: once; cdr3_nt: TGCGCCAGTCGGGACAGCGATAACACTGAAGCTTTCTTT; cdr3_aa: CASRDSDNTEAFF
d_call: .; v_call: TRBV6-5; j_call: TRBJ2-5; clone_size: .; cdr3_nt: TGTGCCAGCTTCCAGGGGGAGACCCAGTACTTC; cdr3_aa: CASFQGETQYF